This T cell receptor (beta chain) was identified in a study of shared clonotypes between healthy human individuals. The CDR3 runs to 13 residues. Germline loops: CDR1 SGHRS, CDR2 YFSETQ. Germline trimming cut 4 bases from V and 7 bases from J; bases unmatched to any gene: 7. Donors included only healthy HIV-negative adults lacking recent acute infections or vaccinations. The study used 83 million or so PBMCs per unsorted sample for genomic DNA. DNA input for the unsorted PBMC replicate PCRs was about 300 ng, 25,000 to 35,000 T cell genomes. The repertoire was sequenced with immunoSEQ multiplex PCR; TCRdb's copy has only in-frame clones and lacks some. This sample has some 500,000 clones, with 79% found just once.

The clonotype originates from a woman aged 40 to 50 in good health. Some clones in this sample may be carry-over from other donors' samples. The sequenced sample was PBMCs. This rearrangement joins TRBV5-1 to TRBJ1-1, with TRBD1 matching over 7 bases. CDR3 sequence (DNA): TGCGCCAGCAGCATAACAGGGGATGTTGAAGCTTTCTTT. Its protein product is CASSITGDVEAFF.